A single T cell receptor (beta chain) is shown here with its context. Antigen specificity is unknown. From germline, CDR1 is SGHRS and CDR2 YFSETQ. Between the trimmed V and J ends, which lost 3 bases and 0 bases, there was a span of 12 bases. The CDR3 runs to 15 residues. MiXCR, run by TCRdb on the 5' RACE reads, gives a single entry per CDR3 protein. Altogether 320,000 or so distinct CDR3 sequences are present, roughly 8.3% being singletons, with the ten largest covering under 20%. This sample was included in a study of T cells after yellow fever vaccination. Study summary: With SMART-Seq v4 Ultra Low Input, the fractions containing low cell numbers were prepared. Study-level results: Clones that expanded after primary vaccination mostly reappeared after the booster (over 95% CD4, 88% CD8). Shared CD4/CD8 clonotypes were a small share, likely from convergent recombination.

Here the sequenced sample was PBMCs, taken about 41 days after the first yellow fever vaccination. The clonotype originates from a man between 18 and 29 years old who received the YFV17D yellow fever vaccine. J is TRBJ1-1 and V is TRBV5-1, with a tentative D call TRBD1 (5 bases). Here the CDR3 DNA reads TGCGCCAGCAGCTCCCCCCGGGGGTTGAACACTGAAGCTTTCTTT. Translation: CASSSPRGLNTEAFF.